This T cell receptor (beta chain) was recorded in a study of regulatory T cells in long-lasting Graves disease. Arm-PCR of CDR3 regions and iRepertoire HTBI primers were the basis on which TCR beta libraries were built. In TCRdb, the multiplex PCR reads were re-called with MiXCR into one record per CDR3 protein. The sample holds roughly 400,000 distinct CDR3 sequences; approximately 16% are singletons and the top ten take under 9%. As to time point: newly diagnosed GD, antithyroid drugs for less than 3 months. Making the TCR library involved RNA that had been extracted from PBMCs. This clonotype has at least ten counts. The ends were cut back, 0 bases at V and 3 bases at J, with 8 bases in the middle. CDR1 is GTSNPN, CDR2 SVGIG, per germline (reference sequence). CDR3 length: 13 residues. Separately, the same data were catalogued under a study of T cells in Graves' hyperthyroidism and ophthalmopathy.

This TCR derives from a woman aged 40 to 50 with Graves disease. This chain links TRBV30 with TRBJ2-5; D remains unclear. Sequenced material: peripheral blood mononuclear cells (PBMCs), taken at new diagnosis, from a patient treated with antithyroid drugs. The CDR3 DNA is TGTGCCTGGAGTGTTCGAATGGAAGAGACCCAGTACTTC. This codes for CAWSVRMEETQYF.